The 27 T cell receptor beta chains below come from one sample, sequenced in a study of T-cell reconstitution after alpha-beta-depleted transplantation in children. A library of TCRbeta sequences, prepared with unique molecular identifiers, was generated. One entry per CDR3 protein, called by TCRdb with MiXCR from the PCR reads. The sample shows fewer than 120,000 distinct CDR3 sequences, approximately 10% of them seen only once. Specimen: PBMCs from the stem cell graft donor, collected from the stem cell graft. The receptors originated from a human donor who donated a stem cell graft to a child with acute lymphoblastic leukemia.

This clonotype has at least ten counts. The chain links TRBV5-4 to TRBJ1-2, with D uncertain. Trimming removed 0 bases from V and 2 bases from J, with 11 bases in between. This CDR3 has 15 amino acids. Germline CDR1 is SGHNT and CDR2 is YYREEE (reference sequence). The CDR3 reads CASSLDRWLNYGYTF. CDR3 in DNA: TGTGCCAGCAGCTTGGATAGGTGGCTGAACTATGGCTACACCTTC.

This clonotype was seen at least ten times. The chain has TRBV6-1 and TRBJ1-2, with D unclear. The CDR3 sequence is 15 residues long. CDR1 MNHNS and CDR2 SASEGT come from the germline V gene. V lost 6 bases and J lost 7, with 21 bases in between. The CDR3 loop reads CASRQFRRTMAGYTF. The CDR3 nucleotides read TGTGCCAGCAGACAGTTTCGCAGGACTATGGCTGGCTACACCTTC.

This clonotype was seen at least ten times. The chain carries TRBV6-5 and TRBJ1-2; D remains unclear. The germline V gene has CDR1 MNHEY and CDR2 SVGAGI. Between the trimmed V and J ends, which lost 2 bases and 8 bases, there was a span of 9 bases. This CDR3 region has 12 residues. DNA for the CDR3: TGTGCCAGCAGTTACCTAGGGCGAGGCTACACCTTC. Protein product: CASSYLGRGYTF.

There are many counts of this clonotype. The gene calls are TRBV5-6 and TRBJ2-2, with D hard to call. This CDR3 has 17 residues. CDR1 is SGHDT and CDR2 is YYEEEE in the germline V gene. V lost 0 bases to trimming and J lost 0 bases, with 12 bases between them. CDR3 sequence reads: CASSLVSYQTNTGELFF. DNA of the CDR3: TGTGCCAGCAGCTTGGTATCTTATCAGACGAACACCGGGGAGCTGTTTTTT.

This clonotype was found many times. The chain has TRBV5-1 and TRBJ2-7; 8 nucleotides align to TRBD1. The ends lost 3 bases at V and 3 bases at J; junction bases unmatched: 2. The CDR3 is 13 residues long. Per the germline V gene, CDR1 is SGHRS and CDR2 is YFSETQ. The CDR3 sequence is CASSYTGGYEQYF. For the CDR3, the DNA is TGCGCCAGCAGCTACACAGGGGGCTACGAGCAGTACTTC.

This clonotype was recorded at least ten times. The gene calls are TRBV6-1 and TRBJ1-6; 7 nucleotides align to TRBD1. V lost 6 bases to trimming and J lost 7 bases; unmatched junction nucleotides: 9. CDR1 MNHNS and CDR2 SASEGT come from the germline V gene. This CDR3 region has 15 residues. The CDR3 DNA reads TGTGCCAGCAGACTAGGACAGGTTCGGAATTCACCCCTCCACTTT. Its translation is CASRLGQVRNSPLHF.

The chain joins TRBV7-2 to TRBJ2-1; TRBD2 agrees at 8 bases. The length of the CDR3 is 13 residues. The junction had 7 bases not matched to a gene; V was cut back by 1 base and J by 14 bases. CDR1 and CDR2 from the germline V gene are SGHTA and FQGNSA. Here the CDR3 DNA reads TGTGCCAGCAGCTTAGTTATGGCGGGGGGAGAGTTCTTC. It translates to CASSLVMAGGEFF.

Concerning this clonotype itself: A read error may explain this, as a much larger clone is one base away. The V gene is TRBV10-3, the J gene TRBJ2-7; D call uncertain. The V and J ends lost 2 bases and 3 bases respectively, with 5 bases between them. Germline values: CDR1 ENHRY, CDR2 SYGVKD. The CDR3 length is 12 residues. The CDR3 here is CAISEPSYEQYF. DNA for the CDR3: TGTGCCATCAGTGAGCCTAGCTACGAGCAGTACTTC.

This clonotype was counted ten times or more. The chain has TRBV6-5 and TRBJ1-1; no clear D. This CDR3 has 15 amino acids. V was trimmed by 0 bases and J by 1 base, leaving 9 bases between them. Germline V gene lookup returns CDR1 MNHEY and CDR2 SVGAGI. This chain's CDR3 is CASSYSPISNTEAFF. The CDR3 DNA reads as TGTGCCAGCAGTTACTCGCCAATATCGAACACTGAAGCTTTCTTT.

A remark on this clonotype: A read error may be the cause here, since a much bigger clone is one base away. This chain connects TRBV29-1 to TRBJ2-7, with 9 positions matching TRBD2. CDR1 is SQVTM and CDR2 is ANQGSEA in the germline V gene. The CDR3 totals 14 residues. CDR3: CSVEEAGGRYAQYF. CDR3 DNA: TGCAGCGTTGAAGAGGCGGGAGGGCGCTACGCGCAGTACTTC.

Many counts were recorded for this clonotype. This chain joins TRBV20-1 and TRBJ1-1; TRBD1 aligns across 9 bases. In germline, CDR1 is DFQATT, CDR2 SNEGSKA (reference sequence). The CDR3 is 14 residues long. The V segment lost 3 bases and the J segment 3 bases; nucleotides outside the gene matches: 5. The CDR3 DNA reads as TGCAGTGCTAGGACAGGGGGGTCGGACACTGAAGCTTTCTTT. Its translation: CSARTGGSDTEAFF.

This clonotype was observed many times. The chain links TRBV5-6 to TRBJ2-6; no firm D call. The germline V and J ends were trimmed by 0 bases and 0 bases, with 7 bases remaining between them. The CDR3 is 16 residues long. CDR1 and CDR2 (germline): SGHDT, YYEEEE. The CDR3 coding sequence is TGTGCCAGCAGCTTGGTTGTGCCCTCTGGGGCCAACGTCCTGACTTTC. This translates into CASSLVVPSGANVLTF.

This chain connects TRBV5-4 to TRBJ2-7; 7 bases are a match to TRBD2. Germline V gives CDR1 SGHNT, CDR2 YYREEE (reference sequence). The CDR3 sequence is 14 residues long. Losses at the gene ends were 1 base for V and 3 bases for J; bases not matched to a gene: 4. The CDR3 is CASSLTSGIYEQYF. CDR3 nucleotide sequence: TGTGCCAGCAGCTTGACCAGCGGGATCTACGAGCAGTACTTC. Variable domain in full (rest from reference TRBV5-4 and TRBJ2-7): ETGVTQSPTHLIKTRGQQVTLRCSSQSGHNTVSWYQQALGQGPQFIFQYYREEENGRGNFPPRFSGLQFPNYSSELNVNALELDDSALYLCASSLTSGIYEQYFGPGTRLTVT.

This clonotype was seen many times. V gene TRBV18 combines with J gene TRBJ1-5; possible D gene TRBD1, 5 bases. The V end lost 2 bases, the J end lost 7 bases, and 15 bases lay between the germline ends. Per the germline V gene, CDR1 is KGHSH and CDR2 is LQKENI. CDR3 length: 15 amino acids. The CDR3 sequence: CASSPRGFAEQPQHF. The CDR3 DNA reads as TGTGCCAGCTCACCAAGGGGATTCGCAGAGCAGCCCCAGCATTTT.

This clonotype was observed at least ten times. The J gene is TRBJ1-2, the V gene TRBV29-1, with 10 bases fitting TRBD1. Germline trimming cut 5 bases from V and 6 bases from J; bases unmatched to any gene: 12. This CDR3 region has 15 residues. Germline CDR1 and CDR2: SQVTM and ANQGSEA. CDR3 sequence: CSVWGTGVEEDGYTF. CDR3 in DNA: TGCAGCGTTTGGGGGACAGGGGTAGAAGAGGATGGCTACACCTTC.

This clonotype was counted ten times or more. The gene calls are TRBV27 and TRBJ2-1, with a possible D match to TRBD2 (6 bases). This CDR3 has 15 amino acids. V was trimmed by 3 bases and J by 2 bases, leaving 11 bases between them. In germline, CDR1 is MNHEY, CDR2 SMNVEV (reference sequence). The CDR3 loop reads CASSLVAATYNEQFF. CDR3 sequence (DNA): TGTGCCAGCAGTTTGGTAGCGGCCACCTACAATGAGCAGTTCTTC.

This clonotype was observed many times. The chain has TRBV5-1 and TRBJ2-6; TRBD1 agrees at 11 bases. The germline CDR1 and CDR2 sequences are SGHRS and YFSETQ. Trimming removed 5 bases from V and 0 bases from J; junction bases left unmatched: 13. CDR3 length: 20 amino acids. The chain's CDR3 is CASRHPGQGGPSSGANVLTF. The CDR3 DNA reads TGCGCCAGCAGACACCCGGGACAGGGGGGACCTAGCTCTGGGGCCAACGTCCTGACTTTC. Full variable domain (missing parts from reference TRBV5-1 and TRBJ2-6): KAGVTQTPRYLIKTRGQQVTLSCSPISGHRSVSWYQQTPGQGLQFLFEYFSETQRNKGNFPGRFSGRQFSNSRSEMNVSTLELGDSALYLCASRHPGQGGPSSGANVLTFGAGSRLTVL.

Many counts were recorded for this clonotype. The CDR3 DNA sequence: TGCGCCAGCAGCCAAGAAGCACAGGCCCGCGGGAACATTCAGTACTTC. Translation: CASSQEAQARGNIQYF. This chain links TRBV4-3 with TRBJ2-4, with D perhaps matching TRBD1 or TRBD2 (5 bases each). Germline CDR1 LGHNA, CDR2 YSLEER. There are 16 residues in the CDR3. Trimming left V 0 bases short and J 7 bases short, with 16 bases between.

This chain uses TRBV29-1 with TRBJ2-1; D unresolved. The CDR3 spans 11 residues. Looked up from germline, CDR1 is SQVTM and CDR2 is ANQGSEA. CDR3 DNA: TGCGCCCAGAAGATAAACAATGAGCAGTTCTTC. Amino acid sequence: CAQKINNEQFF.

This clonotype has at least ten counts. This chain connects TRBV3-1 to TRBJ2-7; TRBD1 aligns across 7 bases. The CDR3 sequence is 14 residues long. The V and J ends lost 4 bases and 6 bases, in that order; junction bases with no gene match: 9. Germline CDR1 and CDR2: LGHDT and YNNKEL (reference sequence). The CDR3 DNA reads as TGTGCCAGCAGCCCTACGGGACAGCTATCCGAGCAGTACTTC. It codes for CASSPTGQLSEQYF.

This clonotype was counted at least ten times. The J gene is TRBJ2-7, the V gene TRBV5-1; possibly TRBD2 for D (6 bases). V was pared by 2 bases and J by 3 bases, with 12 bases between. Germline CDR1 SGHRS, CDR2 YFSETQ. This CDR3 region has 14 residues. CDR3 residues: CASSFAEGLYEQYF. CDR3 coding DNA: TGCGCCAGCAGCTTTGCGGAGGGGCTCTACGAGCAGTACTTC. Filled out from reference TRBV5-1 and TRBJ2-7, the complete variable domain reads KAGVTQTPRYLIKTRGQQVTLSCSPISGHRSVSWYQQTPGQGLQFLFEYFSETQRNKGNFPGRFSGRQFSNSRSEMNVSTLELGDSALYLCASSFAEGLYEQYFGPGTRLTVT.

This clonotype was detected many times. The genes are TRBV7-2 and TRBJ2-2; a weak D match, TRBD1 (6 bases). Trimming took off 5 bases at V and 5 bases at J, with 21 bases between the two ends. Germline V lookup: CDR1 SGHTA, CDR2 FQGNSA. The CDR3 sequence is 17 residues long. The CDR3 protein is CASSPPGVRGLTGELFF. In nucleotides, the CDR3 is TGTGCCAGCAGCCCACCCGGGGTCAGGGGATTAACCGGGGAGCTGTTTTTT.

The table lists this clonotype with many counts. The V call is TRBV6-2 or TRBV6-3, the J call TRBJ2-2; perhaps TRBD1 as D (6 bases). With 2 bases removed from V and 6 bases from J, the gap between germline ends came to 10 bases. Germline CDR1 reads MNHEY; CDR2 reads SVGEGT. CDR3 length: 14 residues. CDR3 residues: CASSYNRVAGELFF. In nucleotides, the CDR3 is TGTGCCAGCAGTTACAACAGGGTGGCCGGGGAGCTGTTTTTT.

Ten or more counts support this clonotype. The chain is built from TRBV7-2 and TRBJ2-3, with TRBD2 matching 8 bases. V trimming: 0 bases; J trimming: 1 base; junction bases outside the gene matches: 9. From germline, CDR1 is SGHTA and CDR2 FQGNSA. The length of the CDR3 is 18 residues. CDR3 in amino acids: CASSLASGTLGGTDTQYF. In DNA form, the CDR3 reads TGTGCCAGCAGCTTAGCTAGCGGGACCCTCGGGGGCACAGATACGCAGTATTTT. Using reference TRBV7-2 and TRBJ2-3 for the parts outside the CDR3, the full variable domain is GAGVSQSPSNKVTEKGKDVELRCDPISGHTALYWYRQSLGQGLEFLIYFQGNSAPDKSGLPSDRFSAERTGGSVSTLTIQRTQQEDSAVYLCASSLASGTLGGTDTQYFGPGTRLTVL.

This clonotype was picked up many times. The V gene is TRBV5-6, the J gene TRBJ1-5; D ambiguous. Deletions cut 2 bases from V and 0 bases from J, with 12 bases between. There are 16 residues in the CDR3. Germline V gene data show CDR1 as SGHDT and CDR2 as YYEEEE. The CDR3 here is CASSFRGFYSNQPQHF. Here the CDR3 DNA reads TGTGCCAGCAGCTTTCGAGGGTTTTATAGCAATCAGCCCCAGCATTTT.

This clonotype was observed at least ten times. The V call is TRBV7-8, the J call TRBJ2-2; D possibly corresponds to TRBD2 (6 bases). Trimming took off 5 bases at V and 4 bases at J, with 14 bases between the two ends. This CDR3 contains 15 residues. Germline V gene lookup returns CDR1 SGHVS and CDR2 FQNEAQ. CDR3 sequence (DNA): TGTGCCAGCAGCCCCAGGAGGGGACGCACCGGGGAGCTGTTTTTT. This gives the protein CASSPRRGRTGELFF.

This clonotype was detected many times. This sequence joins TRBV20-1 and TRBJ2-7; TRBD2 matches 9 bases. Trimming cost V 5 bases and J 2 bases; bases outside gene matches: 7. CDR3 length equals 14 residues. Germline V gives CDR1 DFQATT, CDR2 SNEGSKA (reference sequence). For the CDR3, the DNA is TGCAGTGCTCCTCCGGCGGGAGGGACCTACGAGCAGTACTTC. Translated: CSAPPAGGTYEQYF.